Following are 28 T cell receptor beta chains from one sample sequenced in a study of blood T cells in healthy people across ages (dated by TCRdb to the mid-2010s). The library was obtained by 5' RACE. The listed sequencing device is Illumina HiSeq 2500. The second PCR ran for roughly 7 to 11 cycles and used a J-beta primer mix along with a sample-barcoded 5' primer. The public sequencing data were trimmed at Q25 with fastp and processed into clonotypes with MiXCR by TCRdb, which kept only in-frame beta chains. Entries are consolidated by CDR3 protein sequence, retaining the most common genes and DNA. Within this sample are approximately 800,000 distinct CDR3 sequences, with 58% of them counted one time only. The top ten clones comprise 20% to 25% of the sample. The sample comprised blood. These receptors originate from a man between 25 and 39 years old in good health.

This chain uses TRBV28 with TRBJ2-2, with 12 bases lining up with TRBD2. The CDR3 totals 16 residues. Germline lookup yields CDR1 MDHEN and CDR2 SYDVKM. J lost 8 bases, V lost 5 bases, and 9 bases had no gene match. The CDR3 loop is CASSPPGLAGPGELFF. The DNA for the CDR3 is TGTGCCAGCAGTCCCCCTGGACTAGCGGGACCAGGGGAGCTGTTTTTT.

This clonotype was picked up a small number of times. J is TRBJ2-3 and V is TRBV5-1; 8 bases match TRBD1. The CDR3 is made up of 14 amino acids. Trimming cost V 4 bases and J 5 bases; bases outside gene matches: 6. Germline V gene sequence: CDR1 SGHRS, CDR2 YFSETQ. The CDR3 is CASSVTGAVDTQYF. The CDR3 nucleotides read TGCGCCAGCAGCGTGACAGGGGCGGTAGATACGCAGTATTTT. Drawing the rest from reference TRBV5-1 and TRBJ2-3, the complete variable domain is KAGVTQTPRYLIKTRGQQVTLSCSPISGHRSVSWYQQTPGQGLQFLFEYFSETQRNKGNFPGRFSGRQFSNSRSEMNVSTLELGDSALYLCASSVTGAVDTQYFGPGTRLTVL.

At least ten counts were recorded for this clonotype. CDR3 loop: CASSQVGLQETEKLFF. DNA of the CDR3: TGTGCCAGCAGCCAAGTTGGTTTGCAGGAGACTGAAAAACTGTTTTTT. The rearrangement joins TRBV4-2 to TRBJ1-4, with no clear D. This CDR3 has 16 residues. Germline values: CDR1 LGHNA, CDR2 YNFKEQ. The V gene lost 1 base and the J gene lost 7 bases, with 16 bases spanning the gap.

With regard to this clonotype: One junction end disagrees with the germline gene, perhaps due to a read error. Here the CDR3 reads CASRDYPSSYEQYF. The CDR3 DNA is TGTGCCAGCAGGGACTACCCCAGCTCCTACGAACAGTACTTC. The chain has TRBV4-2 and TRBJ2-7; D perhaps matches TRBD2 (6 bases). Germline loops: CDR1 LGHNA, CDR2 YNFKEQ. The CDR3 extends over 14 amino acids.

The chain is built from TRBV20-1 and TRBJ1-5; no reliable D call. The CDR3 is 12 residues long. CDR1 and CDR2 (germline): DFQATT, SNEGSKA (reference sequence). V was trimmed by 6 bases and J by 4 bases, leaving 10 bases between them. The CDR3 is CSAKETNQPQHF. DNA for the CDR3: TGCAGTGCCAAAGAAACGAATCAGCCCCAGCATTTT.

J is TRBJ2-5 and V is TRBV7-9; D is perhaps TRBD1 or TRBD2 (5 bases each). Germline CDR1 reads SEHNR; CDR2 reads FQNEAQ (reference sequence). The CDR3 runs to 16 residues. V was pared by 3 bases and J by 11 bases, with 25 bases between. CDR3 residues: CASSLKEVGAGDEQYF. Written as DNA, the CDR3 is TGTGCCAGCAGCTTGAAGGAGGTCGGGGCTGGCGATGAGCAGTACTTC. The complete variable domain, with remaining parts taken from reference TRBV7-9 and TRBJ2-5, reads DTGVSQNPRHKITKRGQNVTFRCDPISEHNRLYWYRQTLGQGPEFLTYFQNEAQLEKSRLLSDRFSAERPKGSFSTLEIQRTEQGDSAMYLCASSLKEVGAGDEQYFGPGTRLLVL.

As to this clonotype: A much larger clone lies a single base off, so this may be a read error. V and J are TRBV20-1 and TRBJ1-1, with a possible D match to TRBD1 (5 bases). Trimming cost V 7 bases and J 10 bases, with 28 bases left between them. This CDR3 comprises 15 residues. Germline CDR1 is DFQATT and CDR2 is SNEGSKA (reference sequence). Here the CDR3 DNA reads TGCAGTGGTACAGGAGGTTATGGGCAGATCGGAGGAGCTTTCTTT. Protein: CSGTGGYGQIGGAFF.

This rearrangement joins TRBV20-1 to TRBJ2-1; the D call may be TRBD1 or TRBD2 (5 bases each). The CDR3 is 14 residues long. The germline V gene encodes CDR1 DFQATT and CDR2 SNEGSKA (reference sequence). The CDR3 reads CSAFAHGVRGEQFF. The CDR3 bases are TGCAGCGCATTCGCCCACGGGGTCCGGGGCGAGCAGTTCTTC.

This clonotype appeared a single time. The chain recombines TRBV27 with TRBJ1-6; D is ambiguous. Germline V lookup: CDR1 MNHEY, CDR2 SMNVEV (reference sequence). V gave up 10 bases and J gave up 7 bases, with 14 bases separating them. This CDR3 contains 13 residues. The CDR3 is CATARSLNSPLHF. CDR3 bases: TGTGCCACCGCCAGGTCATTGAATTCACCCCTCCACTTT.

A remark on this clonotype: A much more abundant neighbour one base away suggests this may be a read error. This chain joins TRBV6-2 or TRBV6-3 and TRBJ1-2; D is possibly TRBD1 (6 bases). This CDR3 spans 14 amino acids. The germline V gene encodes CDR1 MNHEY and CDR2 SVGEGT. This CDR3 is CVSSVDRPYYGYTF. The CDR3 DNA follows: TGTGTCAGCAGTGTCGACAGGCCCTACTATGGCTACACCTTC.

This clonotype was seen many times. V usage is TRBV5-1 and J usage is TRBJ2-1, with D uncertain. V gave up 3 bases and J gave up 8 bases, with 15 bases separating them. Germline CDR1 is SGHRS and CDR2 is YFSETQ. CDR3 length: 14 amino acids. The CDR3: CASSSTGVMDEQFF. Here the CDR3 DNA reads TGCGCCAGCAGCTCGACGGGCGTGATGGATGAGCAGTTCTTC.

The chain recombines TRBV20-1 with TRBJ2-1; 9 bases match TRBD2. Per the germline V gene, CDR1 is DFQATT and CDR2 is SNEGSKA (reference sequence). The V gene end was trimmed by 3 bases and the J gene end by 9 bases; junction bases not matched to a gene: 9. The CDR3 runs 14 residues. The DNA for the CDR3 is TGCAGTGCTAGTTTAGCGGGAGCCGGCGGTGAGCAGTTCTTC. It translates to CSASLAGAGGEQFF.

The rearrangement links TRBV7-2 to TRBJ2-5, with 10 bases fitting TRBD2. This CDR3 comprises 16 residues. The V segment lost 5 bases and the J segment 5 bases; nucleotides outside the gene matches: 11. The germline V gene has CDR1 SGHTA and CDR2 FQGNSA. CDR3: CASSPYGLAGEETQYF. The DNA of the CDR3 is TGTGCCAGCAGCCCCTACGGGCTAGCGGGGGAGGAGACCCAGTACTTC.

This clonotype occurred once. The chain joins TRBV14 to TRBJ1-1; D uncertain. The CDR3 has 12 amino acids. CDR1 SGHDN and CDR2 FVKESK come from the germline V gene. V shed 2 bases and J shed 6 bases, with 7 bases lying between them. The CDR3 bases are TGTGCCAGCAGCCAAAATCCACCTGAAGCTTTCTTT. It encodes CASSQNPPEAFF.

About this clonotype itself: Sequence at one end of the junction differs from germline and may be a read error. This rearrangement joins TRBV12-3 or TRBV12-4 to TRBJ2-3; TRBD2 matches at 11 bases. The CDR3 spans 17 residues. CDR3 protein: CASSLAGGRGGTDTQYF. The CDR3 coding sequence is TGTGCCAGCAGCTTAGCGGGAGGGCGGGGCGGCACAGATACGCAGTATTTT.

The chain joins TRBV18 to TRBJ2-1; a weak D match, TRBD2 (6 bases). The CDR3 totals 15 residues. V gave up 3 bases and J gave up 9 bases, with 18 bases separating them. The germline V gene has CDR1 KGHSH and CDR2 LQKENI. The CDR3 bases are TGTGCCAGCTCACCTCGGGACTTGCAGGAAGGTGAGCAGTTCTTC. It codes for CASSPRDLQEGEQFF.

The chain combines TRBV6-1 with TRBJ1-2, with TRBD1 identical over 7 bases. Germline values: CDR1 MNHNS, CDR2 SASEGT. J was trimmed by 2 bases and V by 6 bases; bases with no gene match: 3. The CDR3 loop spans 13 amino acids. CDR3 region: CASRTGTNYGYTF. In nucleotides, the CDR3 is TGTGCCAGCAGGACAGGGACCAACTATGGCTACACCTTC.

The chain joins TRBV7-2 to TRBJ2-2, with D hard to call. CDR1 and CDR2 (germline): SGHTA, FQGNSA. CDR3 length: 15 amino acids. V lost 5 bases and J lost 1, with 11 bases in between. The CDR3 spells CASSRRRLNTGELFF. The DNA for the CDR3 is TGTGCCAGCAGCCGAAGACGGCTGAACACCGGGGAGCTGTTTTTT.

This clonotype showed up just a few times. V gene TRBV5-1 combines with J gene TRBJ2-3; TRBD1 aligns across 10 bases. The CDR3 is 13 residues long. J was trimmed by 6 bases and V by 4 bases; bases with no gene match: 2. Germline V gene data show CDR1 as SGHRS and CDR2 as YFSETQ. The CDR3 bases are TGCGCCAGCAGCCTGGGACAGGGGGATACGCAGTATTTT. It specifies CASSLGQGDTQYF.

The rearrangement uses TRBV20-1 and TRBJ2-1, with D perhaps matching TRBD1 (5 bases). CDR1 and CDR2 (germline): DFQATT, SNEGSKA (reference sequence). The CDR3 runs to 14 residues. Trimming pared 1 base from V and 2 bases from J, leaving 9 bases between. CDR3 in amino acids: CSARGGFPYNEQFF. In DNA, the CDR3 is TGCAGTGCTAGAGGGGGCTTCCCCTACAATGAGCAGTTCTTC.

The chain employs TRBV7-6 and TRBJ2-5; D uncertain. The CDR3 sequence is 16 residues long. CDR1 SGHVS and CDR2 FNYEAQ come from the germline V gene. The V end was cut by 0 bases, the J end by 2 bases, with 13 bases between. The CDR3 is CASSLARALIQETQYF. The CDR3 nucleotides are TGTGCCAGCAGCTTAGCGAGAGCACTGATTCAAGAGACCCAGTACTTC. Based on the CDR3 plus reference TRBV7-6 and TRBJ2-5, the full variable domain is GAGVSQSPRYKVTKRGQDVALRCDPISGHVSLYWYRQALGQGPEFLTYFNYEAQQDKSGLPNDRFSAERPEGSISTLTIQRTEQRDSAMYRCASSLARALIQETQYFGPGTRLLVL.

This clonotype has just a few counts. DNA for the CDR3: TGCGCCAGCAGTGAGCCCCCGGGGGCCTCCTATAATTCACCCCTCCACTTT. Protein sequence: CASSEPPGASYNSPLHF. The gene calls are TRBV10-2 and TRBJ1-6, with D perhaps TRBD1 (6 bases). V lost 2 bases and J 0 bases, leaving 11 bases between the germline ends. This CDR3 spans 17 amino acids. Per the germline V gene, CDR1 is WSHSY and CDR2 is SAAADI.

The table lists this clonotype with a few counts. The chain uses TRBV20-1 and TRBJ2-7; a possible D gene is TRBD2 (6 bases). This CDR3 has 16 amino acids. Trimming took 3 bases from V and 3 from J, leaving 21 bases between them. From germline, CDR1 is DFQATT and CDR2 SNEGSKA (reference sequence). The CDR3 loop is CSASRSMAGPLYEQYF. The CDR3 DNA reads TGCAGTGCTAGTAGGTCCATGGCGGGGCCCCTCTACGAGCAGTACTTC.

This sequence joins TRBV10-3 and TRBJ2-3, with 9 bases that match TRBD2. V shed 1 base and J 7 bases; nucleotides not matched to a gene: 9. Germline V gives CDR1 ENHRY, CDR2 SYGVKD. The CDR3 has 16 amino acids. For the CDR3, the DNA is TGTGCCATCAGTGAGTACGAAGCGGGGGGACCCAATACGCAGTATTTT. Residues: CAISEYEAGGPNTQYF.

V is TRBV6-5 and J is TRBJ2-1; unclear D gene. Trimming stripped 4 bases from V and 8 bases from J, with 12 bases between. Per germline, CDR1 MNHEY and CDR2 SVGAGI. The CDR3 extends over 13 amino acids. In DNA form, the CDR3 reads TGTGCCAGCAGTTCGATAGGTTTCGATGAGCAGTTCTTC. This translates into CASSSIGFDEQFF.

This clonotype has a count of ten or more. The genes are TRBV7-9 and TRBJ1-2; D is unclear. Trimming shortened V by 2 bases and J by 6 bases, and 7 bases separated the two germline ends. The CDR3 covers 12 residues. The germline CDR1 and CDR2 sequences are SEHNR and FQNEAQ (reference sequence). CDR3 region: CASSLTGNGYTF. Written as DNA, the CDR3 is TGTGCCAGCAGCTTAACTGGGAATGGCTACACCTTC.

This clonotype was seen a handful of times. DNA of the CDR3: TGCAGCGTCCGGACAGGGTTTAAAGAGACCCAGTACTTC. Encoded protein: CSVRTGFKETQYF. The rearrangement links TRBV29-1 to TRBJ2-5; 8 bases fit TRBD1. The length of the CDR3 is 13 residues. From germline, CDR1 is SQVTM and CDR2 ANQGSEA. Germline trimming cut 6 bases from V and 3 bases from J; bases unmatched to any gene: 6.

The chain has TRBV7-2 and TRBJ1-1; D not resolved. Germline CDR1 reads SGHTA; CDR2 reads FQGNSA. The CDR3 has 14 residues. V was cut by 4 bases and J by 3 bases, with 12 bases left in between. CDR3 residues: CASSYGNSDTEAFF. The DNA of the CDR3 is TGTGCCAGCAGCTACGGGAATTCGGACACTGAAGCTTTCTTT.